Following are 20 T cell receptor beta chains from one sample sequenced in a study of T cells in Graves' hyperthyroidism and ophthalmopathy (dated by TCRdb to between 2018 and 2020). The library was prepared using multiplex PCR. TCRdb records Illumina HiSeq 2000 as the sequencer. TCR beta CDR3 regions were amplified from RNA transcripts. The TCR CDR3 was subjected to a first round of RT-PCR using the HTBI primer set and the Qiagen OneStep RT-PCR kit. TCRdb trimmed public reads at Q25 via fastp, called clones via MiXCR and kept in-frame beta chains. Each CDR3 protein appears once, grouped with its most common genes and DNA. This sample is represented by 350,000 to 400,000 distinct CDR3 sequences; 15% to 20% of them were singletons. In total, the top ten clones hold about 3.7% of the sample. The source material was blood. These receptor sequences come from a woman aged 18-35 years with Graves' hyperthyroidism.

This clonotype was counted many times. This chain uses TRBV12-3 or TRBV12-4 with TRBJ1-2, with 7 bases matching TRBD1. Germline trimming cut 2 bases from V and 8 bases from J; bases unmatched to any gene: 5. The CDR3 length is 13 residues. The DNA of the CDR3 is TGTGCCAGCAGTTTAACAGGGGATCTGGGCTACACCTTC. It codes for CASSLTGDLGYTF.

A few counts support this clonotype. V is TRBV27 and J is TRBJ1-5; 7 positions match TRBD1. V gave up 6 bases and J gave up 6 bases; unmatched junction bases: 20. Germline V lookup: CDR1 MNHEY, CDR2 SMNVEV (reference sequence). The CDR3 loop spans 18 amino acids. The CDR3: CASRKSGTAWGTGQPQHF. The DNA of the CDR3 is TGTGCCAGCAGGAAATCCGGGACAGCCTGGGGCACGGGTCAGCCCCAGCATTTT.

The table lists this clonotype with many counts. The chain has TRBV28 and TRBJ1-1; D ambiguous. Trimming stripped 7 bases from V and 2 bases from J, with 8 bases between. The CDR3 is 12 amino acids. In germline, CDR1 is MDHEN, CDR2 SYDVKM. The DNA of the CDR3 is TGTGCCAGCATTGTGGGAAACACTGAAGCTTTCTTT. Amino acid sequence: CASIVGNTEAFF.

This clonotype was observed many times. The V gene is TRBV7-7, the J gene TRBJ2-5; D unclear. Per the germline V gene, CDR1 is SSHAT and CDR2 is FNYEAQ (reference sequence). The CDR3 covers 13 residues. In nucleotides, the CDR3 is TGTGCTAGGCGACAACAGTACCAAGAGACCCAGTACTTC. Its protein product is CARRQQYQETQYF.

This clonotype was observed at least ten times. The chain uses TRBV20-1 and TRBJ2-7, with D possibly called TRBD1 or TRBD2 (5 bases each). There are 15 residues in the CDR3. CDR1 and CDR2 (germline): DFQATT, SNEGSKA (reference sequence). The V and J ends lost 1 base and 2 bases respectively, with 15 bases between them. The CDR3 here is CSARVSGTGTYEQYF. The DNA of the CDR3 is TGCAGTGCTAGAGTTTCCGGGACGGGAACCTACGAGCAGTACTTC.

This clonotype was counted ten times or more. CDR3 sequence reads: CASSRAGTGRYEQYF. As DNA, the CDR3 is TGTGCCAGCAGCAGAGCCGGGACAGGTCGTTACGAGCAGTACTTC. The J gene is TRBJ2-7, the V gene TRBV12-3 or TRBV12-4; 8 bases map to TRBD1. The V and J ends lost 6 bases and 4 bases, in that order; junction bases with no gene match: 11. This CDR3 comprises 15 residues.

This clonotype came up many times. The chain uses TRBV7-9 and TRBJ1-1; possible D gene TRBD1, 6 bases. The germline V gene has CDR1 SEHNR and CDR2 FQNEAQ (reference sequence). CDR3 size: 14 residues. V gave up 6 bases and J gave up 6 bases, with 17 bases separating them. The CDR3 here is CASRAGGPAAEAFF. The CDR3 DNA sequence: TGTGCCAGCAGGGCGGGGGGCCCTGCCGCTGAAGCTTTCTTT.

This clonotype was recorded many times. CDR3 loop: CSAIWRQRTEAFF. The DNA for the CDR3 is TGCAGTGCTATTTGGCGACAGCGTACTGAAGCTTTCTTT. This chain links TRBV20-1 with TRBJ1-1; D is perhaps TRBD1 (5 bases). Trimming took off 4 bases at V and 5 bases at J, with 14 bases between the two ends. CDR1 is DFQATT, CDR2 SNEGSKA, per germline (reference sequence). This CDR3 comprises 13 residues.

This clonotype was recorded a few times. A much larger clone sits a single nucleotide away, making a read error possible. The V gene is TRBV10-2, the J gene TRBJ2-7; either TRBD1 or TRBD2 may fit D (5 bases each). The germline CDR1 and CDR2 sequences are WSHSY and SAAADI. The CDR3 is 16 amino acids. With 7 bases removed from V and 2 bases from J, the gap between germline ends came to 21 bases. The CDR3 spells CASIRQGDGLPYEQYF. The CDR3 nucleotides are TGCGCCAGCATCCGTCAAGGGGACGGACTTCCCTACGAGCAGTACTTC.

The sample holds many counts of this clonotype. This rearrangement joins TRBV6-2 or TRBV6-3 to TRBJ2-5, with 12 bases lining up with TRBD2. V lost 2 bases, J lost 2 bases, and 0 bases stayed unmatched. The CDR3 loop spans 15 amino acids. Germline V gene sequence: CDR1 MNHEY, CDR2 SVGEGT. The CDR3 DNA reads as TGTGCCAGCAGTTACACTAGCGGGGGGCAAGAGACCCAGTACTTC. Encoded protein: CASSYTSGGQETQYF.

This clonotype was picked up many times. The chain uses TRBV12-5 and TRBJ2-5; TRBD2 matches 7 bases. J gave up 2 bases and V 2 bases, and 8 bases lay outside the gene matches. This CDR3 contains 16 residues. Germline V gene lookup returns CDR1 LGHNT and CDR2 FRNRAP. CDR3 bases: TGTGCTAGTGGTTTGTGGCCTAGCGGCCTGCAAGAGACCCAGTACTTC. It codes for CASGLWPSGLQETQYF.

This clonotype was picked up many times. J is TRBJ2-2 and V is TRBV12-3 or TRBV12-4, with 11 bases matching TRBD1. This CDR3 spans 15 amino acids. The V and J ends lost 7 bases and 5 bases, in that order; junction bases with no gene match: 6. In DNA form, the CDR3 reads TGTGCCAGCACCCTGGGGACAGGGGGAACCGGGGAGCTGTTTTTT. Its protein is CASTLGTGGTGELFF.

This clonotype was seen many times. The chain is built from TRBV9 and TRBJ2-2; D may match TRBD1 or TRBD2 (6 bases each). Germline-derived CDR1 and CDR2 are SGDLS and YYNGEE. The CDR3 extends over 15 amino acids. The V gene lost 4 bases and the J gene lost 4 bases, with 14 bases spanning the gap. DNA of the CDR3: TGTGCCAGCAGCTCGCGGGACATTTTCACCGGGGAGCTGTTTTTT. This codes for CASSSRDIFTGELFF.

This clonotype was seen ten or more times. J is TRBJ2-2 and V is TRBV12-3 or TRBV12-4; D is undetermined. This CDR3 has 17 residues. V was pared by 9 bases and J by 0 bases, with 20 bases between. CDR3 sequence reads: CASGPRNGYANTGELFF. DNA of the CDR3: TGTGCCAGTGGCCCCAGAAATGGTTACGCGAACACCGGGGAGCTGTTTTTT.

This clonotype occurred a few times. The rearrangement links TRBV24-1 to TRBJ2-2; 8 positions agree with TRBD1. CDR1 KGHDR and CDR2 SFDVKD come from the germline V gene. This CDR3 region has 16 residues. Trimming at V came to 7 bases and at J to 1 base, leaving 7 bases not matched to a gene. The CDR3 bases are TGTGCCACCAGCACTTCGACAGGGGAGAACACCGGGGAGCTGTTTTTT. Encoded protein: CATSTSTGENTGELFF.

This clonotype was detected ten times or more. The chain joins TRBV6-1 to TRBJ2-4; a weak D match, TRBD2 (5 bases). In germline, CDR1 is MNHNS, CDR2 SASEGT. V dropped 5 bases and J dropped 2 bases, with 13 bases sitting between them. The CDR3 extends over 15 amino acids. CDR3 loop: CASSLHRDPKNIQYF. CDR3 in DNA: TGTGCCAGCAGTCTCCACCGGGATCCCAAAAACATTCAGTACTTC.

This clonotype was recorded a few times. The V gene is TRBV11-2, the J gene TRBJ2-5, with a possible D match to TRBD2 (6 bases). The CDR3 is made up of 15 amino acids. V lost 5 bases to trimming and J lost 4 bases, with 17 bases between them. Germline lookup yields CDR1 SGHAT and CDR2 FQNNGV. Here the CDR3 DNA reads TGTGCCAGCAGCCCGGAGTGGGGGGAGTTAGAGACCCAGTACTTC. It yields the protein CASSPEWGELETQYF. The whole variable domain, filled in from reference TRBV11-2 and TRBJ2-5, reads EAGVAQSPRYKIIEKRQSVAFWCNPISGHATLYWYQQILGQGPKLLIQFQNNGVVDDSQLPKDRFSAERLKGVDSTLKIQPAKLEDSAVYLCASSPEWGELETQYFGPGTRLLVL.

This clonotype was seen at least ten times. The CDR3 here is CASSENSGTATNYGYTF. CDR3 DNA: TGTGCCAGCAGTGAAAACTCGGGGACAGCCACTAACTATGGCTACACCTTC. The chain carries TRBV6-1 and TRBJ1-2; 7 bases are shared with TRBD1. V lost 2 bases and J lost 0; bases outside the gene matches: 9. The length of the CDR3 is 17 residues. CDR1 and CDR2 from the germline V gene are MNHNS and SASEGT.

The V gene is TRBV12-3 or TRBV12-4, the J gene TRBJ2-5, with TRBD1 as a possible D gene (6 bases). The V end was cut by 3 bases, the J end by 0 bases, with 17 bases between. The length of the CDR3 is 17 residues. The CDR3 DNA follows: TGTGCCAGCAGTTTGTCCCCCCCAGGGGAGTACCAAGAGACCCAGTACTTC. Its protein is CASSLSPPGEYQETQYF.

This clonotype occurred many times. The CDR3 nucleotides are TGTGCCACCAGCAGGTACGAGGGGGCGCTGACCGGGGAGCTGTTTTTT. Protein: CATSRYEGALTGELFF. The V and J genes are TRBV15 and TRBJ2-2, with 7 bases matching TRBD1. CDR3 length: 16 residues. Per germline, CDR1 LNHNV and CDR2 YYDKDF (reference sequence). V lost 3 bases, J lost 5 bases, and 9 bases stayed unmatched. Drawing the rest from reference TRBV15 and TRBJ2-2, the complete variable domain is DAMVIQNPRYQVTQFGKPVTLSCSQTLNHNVMYWYQQKSSQAPKLLFHYYDKDFNNEADTPDNFQSRRPNTSFCFLDIRSPGLGDTAMYLCATSRYEGALTGELFFGEGSRLTVL.